This T cell receptor beta chain was found in a study of cytomegalovirus exposure and HLA in healthy donors. Background on the study: In an early release, HLA-typed donors contributed some 88 million unique TCR sequences. Study outcomes and limitations: TCR beta sequences reportedly predicted the HLA-A and HLA-B alleles of most subjects accurately. A reported reduction in N-insertions relative to the 666-donor mean was seen in an Asian-associated ancestry cluster in a later analysis.

Notes on this clone: The target antigen is unknown.

Primers: 60 Vbeta forward and 13 Jbeta reverse. Data came from immunoSEQ multiplex PCR; TCRdb stores just in-frame clones and leaves some out. The sample includes fewer than 90,000 clones, more than 70% of them seen just once. The material sequenced was PBMCs. This TCR was recovered from a man between 25 and 39 years old in good health and CMV-seronegative.

The CDR3 protein is CASSLGQGATYEQYF. DNA of the CDR3: TGTGCCAGCAGCTTGGGTCAGGGGGCGACCTACGAGCAGTACTTC. This sequence joins TRBV7-8 and TRBJ2-7, with 8 bases lining up with TRBD1. The V segment lost 3 bases and the J segment 2 bases; nucleotides outside the gene matches: 6. The CDR3 extends over 15 amino acids. In germline, CDR1 is SGHVS, CDR2 FQNEAQ.